This TCR beta chain is drawn from a study of shared clonotypes between healthy human individuals. Germline values: CDR1 KGHSH, CDR2 LQKENI. The CDR3 sequence is 15 residues long. On this clone itself: As yet, its antigen is unknown.

The data were produced by immunoSEQ multiplex PCR, yet TCRdb's version contains in-frame clones alone and is incomplete. This sample has some 2.4 million clones, with approximately 93% found just once. Findings of the study overall: A small donor pool kept down the genetic and exposure-history diversity that was represented.

The chain is built from TRBV18 and TRBJ2-5, with 7 bases fitting TRBD1. The DNA end favors TRBJ2-7, so the J call may be wrong. This receptor was obtained from a man aged 18 to 35 in good health. Some clones in this sample may be carry-over from other donors' samples. The material sequenced was naive CD4+ T cells from PBMCs. As for subset: CD45RA+ positively selected. The CDR3 here is CASSHRGQSSYEQYF. As DNA, the CDR3 is TGTGCCAGCTCACATAGGGGGCAGAGCTCCTACGAGCAGTACTTC.